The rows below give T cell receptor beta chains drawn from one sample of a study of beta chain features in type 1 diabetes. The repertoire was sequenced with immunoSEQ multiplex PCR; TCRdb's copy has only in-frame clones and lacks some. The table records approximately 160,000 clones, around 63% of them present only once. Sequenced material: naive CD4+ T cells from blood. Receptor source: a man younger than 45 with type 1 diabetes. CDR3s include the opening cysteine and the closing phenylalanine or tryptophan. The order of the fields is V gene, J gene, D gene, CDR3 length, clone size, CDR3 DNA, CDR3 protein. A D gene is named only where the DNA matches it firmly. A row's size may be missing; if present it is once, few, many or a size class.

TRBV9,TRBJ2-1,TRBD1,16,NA,TGTGCCAGCAGCGCATCCGGGACAGGACTGTACAATGAGCAGTTCTTC,CASSASGTGLYNEQFF
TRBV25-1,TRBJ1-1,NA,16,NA,TGTGCCAGCAGTGAAATAGGGCAGGCGGGGAACACTGAAGCTTTCTTT,CASSEIGQAGNTEAFF
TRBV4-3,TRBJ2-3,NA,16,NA,TGCGCCAGCAGCCAAGATTGGATCGAGAGCAGGGATACGCAGTATTTT,CASSQDWIESRDTQYF
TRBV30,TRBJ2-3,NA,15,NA,TGTGCCTGGGCAACCTTGGCGGGGAGGACAGATACGCAGTATTTT,CAWATLAGRTDTQYF
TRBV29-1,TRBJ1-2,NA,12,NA,TGCAGCGTTGATGGGCGAAACTATGGCTACACCTTC,CSVDGRNYGYTF
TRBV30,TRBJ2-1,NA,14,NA,TGTGCCCTAGAACGCGGGGGCTTGGGAGATGAGCAGTTCTTC,CALERGGLGDEQFF
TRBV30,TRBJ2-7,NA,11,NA,TGTGCCTGGACGTTATCCCACGAGCAGTACTTC,CAWTLSHEQYF
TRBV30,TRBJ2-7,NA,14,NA,TGTGCCTGGAACTTGGGCTTCAATACCGACGAGCAGTACTTC,CAWNLGFNTDEQYF
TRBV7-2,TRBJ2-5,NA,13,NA,TGTGCCAGCAGCTTCGCCGGGGGCGAGACCCAGTACTTC,CASSFAGGETQYF
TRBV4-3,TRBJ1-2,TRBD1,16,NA,TGCGCCAGCAGCCAAGAAATCGGACAGGGACACTATGGCTACACCTTC,CASSQEIGQGHYGYTF
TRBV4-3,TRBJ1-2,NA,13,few,TGCGCCAGCAGCCAAGGGTTGTCTACGGGCTACACCTTC,CASSQGLSTGYTF
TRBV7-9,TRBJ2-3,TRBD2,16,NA,TGTGCCAGCAGCTTAGATGCGGGGGGGCCTACAGATACGCAGTATTTT,CASSLDAGGPTDTQYF
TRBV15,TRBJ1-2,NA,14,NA,TGTGCCACCAGACACGACACATCTAACTATGGCTACACCTTC,CATRHDTSNYGYTF
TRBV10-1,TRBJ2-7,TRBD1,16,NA,TGCGCCAGCAGTGCGGCGGGACAGGCCGGGAAGGACGAGCAGTACTTC,CASSAAGQAGKDEQYF
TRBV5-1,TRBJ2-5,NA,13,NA,TGCGCCAGCAGCCTACAGGTTCGGGAGACCCAGTACTTC,CASSLQVRETQYF
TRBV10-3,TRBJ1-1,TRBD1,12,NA,TGTGCCATCAGCGCAGGGGGAACTGAAGCTTTCTTT,CAISAGGTEAFF
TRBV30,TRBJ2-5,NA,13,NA,TGTGCCTGGAAGGCCCCCCCCGCAGAGACCCAGTACTTC,CAWKAPPAETQYF
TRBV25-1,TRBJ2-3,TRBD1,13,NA,TGTGCCAGCAGGGGACAGGGCACAGATACGCAGTATTTT,CASRGQGTDTQYF
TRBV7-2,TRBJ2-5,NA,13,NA,TGTGCCAGCAGCTTAGAGAGGGAAGAGACCCAGTACTTC,CASSLEREETQYF
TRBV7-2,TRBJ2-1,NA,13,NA,TGTGCCAGCAGCTTTAACTGGGATCAGGAGCAGTTCTTC,CASSFNWDQEQFF
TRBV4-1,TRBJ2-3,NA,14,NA,TGCGCCAGCAGCCAAGACTACAGCACAGATACGCAGTATTTT,CASSQDYSTDTQYF
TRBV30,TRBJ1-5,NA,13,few,TGTGCCTGGAGTGTACGAAGAAATCAGCCCCAGCATTTT,CAWSVRRNQPQHF
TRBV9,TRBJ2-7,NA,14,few,TGTGCCAGCAGCGTAGGAACAGTCTCCTACGAGCAGTACTTC,CASSVGTVSYEQYF
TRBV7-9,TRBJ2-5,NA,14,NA,TGTGCCAGCAGCTCTCAGGGACTGGAAGAGACCCAGTACTTC,CASSSQGLEETQYF
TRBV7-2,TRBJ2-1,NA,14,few,TGTGCCAGCAGCTTAGACCTCGGGACGAATGAGCAGTTCTTC,CASSLDLGTNEQFF
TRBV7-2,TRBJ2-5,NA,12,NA,TGTGCCAGCAGCCTTGGAATAGAGACCCAGTACTTC,CASSLGIETQYF
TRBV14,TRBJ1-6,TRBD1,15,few,TGTGCCAGCAGCCGGACAGGGGGAAATAATTCACCCCTCCACTTT,CASSRTGGNNSPLHF
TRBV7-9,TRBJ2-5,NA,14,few,TGTGCCAGCAGCTTAGTCGAGTGGGTAGAGACCCAGTACTTC,CASSLVEWVETQYF
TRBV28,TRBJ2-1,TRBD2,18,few,TGTGCCAGCAGTTCCCAGAGGGAACTAGCGGGGGAGTACAATGAGCAGTTCTTC,CASSSQRELAGEYNEQFF
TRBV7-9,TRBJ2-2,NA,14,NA,TGTGCCAGCAGCTTAGAAGGGGAAACCGGGGAGCTGTTTTTT,CASSLEGETGELFF
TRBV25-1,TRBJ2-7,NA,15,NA,TGTGCCAGCAGTCCCTCGGGACGTACCTCCTACGAGCAGTACTTC,CASSPSGRTSYEQYF
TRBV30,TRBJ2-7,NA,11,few,TGTGCCTCCCTCTCGGGGTTCGAGCAGTACTTC,CASLSGFEQYF
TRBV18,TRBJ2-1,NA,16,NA,TGTGCCAGCTCACCAATCGCTCAAGGCTCCTACAATGAGCAGTTCTTC,CASSPIAQGSYNEQFF